This T cell receptor (beta chain) was profiled in a study of cytomegalovirus exposure and HLA in healthy donors. PCR was performed using 60 Vbeta and 13 Jbeta primers. The protocol was immunoSEQ multiplex PCR, while the TCRdb copy is restricted to in-frame clones and leaves out a portion. The sample lists 190,000 or so clones; over 80% were seen once. This sequence was found in a man aged 45-65 years in good health and CMV-seronegative. Sequencing input: PBMCs.

DNA for the CDR3: TGCGCCAGCAGCCAGGCCTATTTGGGGGACTCCACAGATACGCAGTATTTT. Translating gives CASSQAYLGDSTDTQYF. This chain links TRBV4-3 with TRBJ2-3, with D possibly being TRBD2 (6 bases). Trimming left V 3 bases short and J 2 bases short, with 18 bases between. The germline CDR1 and CDR2 sequences are LGHNA and YSLEER. The CDR3 totals 17 residues.